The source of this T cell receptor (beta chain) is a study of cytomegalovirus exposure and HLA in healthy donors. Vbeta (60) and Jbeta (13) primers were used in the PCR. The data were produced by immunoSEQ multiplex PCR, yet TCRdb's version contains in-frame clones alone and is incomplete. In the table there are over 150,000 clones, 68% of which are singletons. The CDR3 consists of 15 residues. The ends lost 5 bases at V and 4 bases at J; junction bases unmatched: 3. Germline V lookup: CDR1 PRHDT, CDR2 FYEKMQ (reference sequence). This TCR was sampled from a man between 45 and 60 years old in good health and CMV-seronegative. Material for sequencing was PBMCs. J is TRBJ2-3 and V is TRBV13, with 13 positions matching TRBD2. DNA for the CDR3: TGTGCCAGCAGCAGACTAGCGGGGGGATCAGATACGCAGTATTTT. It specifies CASSRLAGGSDTQYF.